This T cell receptor beta chain was identified in a study of T-cell reconstitution after alpha-beta-depleted transplantation in children. Study-level points and caveats: Diversity and T-cell counts at one year after transplant derived mostly from new T cells. Elevated TCRbeta diversity at day 60 was traced, in some patients, to surviving recipient T cells and thymic progenitors. After transplant, at about two months, alpha-beta T cells were reportedly derived from several hundred expanded graft clones.

The germline CDR1 and CDR2 sequences are DFQATT and SNEGSKA (reference sequence). The CDR3 length is 14 residues. V trimming: 5 bases; J trimming: 5 bases; junction bases outside the gene matches: 9. This clonotype was seen only a few times. Its antigen is unidentified. A TCRbeta library incorporating unique molecular identifiers was prepared. From the PCR reads, TCRdb called clonotypes with MiXCR, one entry per CDR3 protein. This table holds 550,000 to 800,000 distinct CDR3 sequences, around 13% found once. This chain links TRBV20-1 with TRBJ1-5; 7 positions agree with TRBD1. Sequencing used PBMCs, obtained before TCRalphabeta/CD19-depleted stem cell transplant. This clonotype was sampled from a girl aged 2-15 years with congenital amegakaryocytic thrombocytopenia, due to receive a stem cell transplant. The CDR3 DNA reads as TGCAGTGCTCCGACACAGGGGACCTATCAGCCCCAGCATTTT. This gives the protein CSAPTQGTYQPQHF.